This T cell receptor (beta chain) was documented in a study of T cells in Graves' hyperthyroidism and ophthalmopathy. CDR3 size: 13 residues. V was pared by 6 bases and J by 8 bases, with 14 bases between. The germline V gene has CDR1 MNHNS and CDR2 SASEGT. The TCR beta CDR3 regions underwent amplification using RNA transcripts as the source. HTBI primers drove first-round RT-PCR of the TCR CDR3. TCRdb re-derived calls from the multiplex PCR reads in MiXCR, one entry per CDR3 protein. The sample holds a few hundred thousand distinct CDR3 sequences, 15% to 18% seen once. This clonotype was recorded many times.

The chain uses TRBV6-1 and TRBJ2-1; D may be TRBD2 (6 bases). The specimen sequenced was blood. The receptor was derived from a woman in her 30s with Graves' hyperthyroidism. As DNA, the CDR3 is TGTGCCAGCAGAGGGACGGGAGATGATGAGCAGTTCTTC. It specifies CASRGTGDDEQFF.